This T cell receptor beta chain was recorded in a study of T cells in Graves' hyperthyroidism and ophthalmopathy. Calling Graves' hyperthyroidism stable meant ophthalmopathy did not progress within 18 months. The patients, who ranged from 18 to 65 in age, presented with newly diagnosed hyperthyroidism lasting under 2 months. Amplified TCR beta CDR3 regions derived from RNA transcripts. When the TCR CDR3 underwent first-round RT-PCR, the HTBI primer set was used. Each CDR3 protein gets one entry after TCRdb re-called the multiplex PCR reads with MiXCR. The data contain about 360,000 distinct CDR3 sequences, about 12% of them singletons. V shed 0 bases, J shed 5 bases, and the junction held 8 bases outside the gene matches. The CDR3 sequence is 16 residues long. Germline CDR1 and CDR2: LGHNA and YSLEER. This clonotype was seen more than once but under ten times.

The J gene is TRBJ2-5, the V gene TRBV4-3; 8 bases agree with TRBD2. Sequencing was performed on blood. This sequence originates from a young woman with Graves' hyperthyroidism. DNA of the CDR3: TGCGCCAGCAGCCAAGATTTCGGAGCGGGAGAGGAGACCCAGTACTTC. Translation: CASSQDFGAGEETQYF.